This T cell receptor (beta chain) was documented in a study of shared clonotypes between healthy human individuals. In the study overall: There were three CD4 naive, three CD4 memory, two CD8 naive and one CD8 memory plates per donor.

Study-level points and caveats: Large depth notwithstanding, sorted-subset sequencing proved incomplete by rarefaction. Researchers found naive subsets generally carried larger estimated richness than memory subsets.

As for this clone: Its specificity is unknown.

Assay runs were performed at deep level. TCRdb keeps only in-frame clones here, not all; method: immunoSEQ multiplex PCR. Among some 2,000,000 clones listed, almost 96% were seen once. CDR1 and CDR2 from the germline V gene are SGHTA and FQGTGA. This CDR3 is 13 amino acids long. Trimming left V 8 bases short and J 1 base short, with 11 bases between. The receptor comes from a man between 18 and 35 years old in good health. The sequenced sample consisted of naive CD4+ T cells sorted from blood. The subset denotes: CD45RA+ positively selected. This rearrangement joins TRBV7-3 to TRBJ2-5; no clear D. The CDR3 nucleotides read TGTGCCAGCGGGTTGACTTTCCAAGAGACCCAGTACTTC. It specifies CASGLTFQETQYF. The complete variable domain, with remaining parts taken from reference TRBV7-3 and TRBJ2-5, reads GAGVSQTPSNKVTEKGKYVELRCDPISGHTALYWYRQSLGQGPEFLIYFQGTGAADDSGLPNDRFFAVRPEGSVSTLKIQRTERGDSAVYLCASGLTFQETQYFGPGTRLLVL.